This paragraph reports one T cell receptor (beta chain). Seattle patient enrollment occurred during active infection, with longitudinal follow-up thereafter. This sample is part of a study of blood T cell repertoires in COVID-19. At the level of the study: The study drew acute and convalescent COVID-19 samples from the United States, Italy and Spain. Sample material is recorded as cDNA or gDNA derived from T cells, B-cell-depleted T cells, or PBMCs.

CDR3 length equals 15 residues. Between the trimmed V and J ends, which lost 4 bases and 7 bases, there was a span of 19 bases. The germline gives CDR1 SEHNR, CDR2 FQNEAQ (reference sequence). Per the authors' pipeline: The authors estimated nucleated cell counts from reference gene primer amplification. The repertoire was sequenced with immunoSEQ multiplex PCR; TCRdb's copy has only in-frame clones and lacks some. From that table come the V and J calls and clone size; the DNA was used to work out D and trimming. Counted here are hundreds of thousands of clones, 70% to 90% occurring once; the ten biggest clones make up 7.5% to 9.5%.

The J gene is TRBJ1-2, the V gene TRBV7-9, with D perhaps TRBD1 (5 bases). The sample taken for sequencing was peripheral blood. The TCR comes from a woman aged 50 to 60 with COVID-19, enrolled during active disease. The DNA of the CDR3 is TGTGCCAGCAGCTCACGGGCGCAGGGCACTGGTGGCTACACCTTC. Amino acid sequence: CASSSRAQGTGGYTF.